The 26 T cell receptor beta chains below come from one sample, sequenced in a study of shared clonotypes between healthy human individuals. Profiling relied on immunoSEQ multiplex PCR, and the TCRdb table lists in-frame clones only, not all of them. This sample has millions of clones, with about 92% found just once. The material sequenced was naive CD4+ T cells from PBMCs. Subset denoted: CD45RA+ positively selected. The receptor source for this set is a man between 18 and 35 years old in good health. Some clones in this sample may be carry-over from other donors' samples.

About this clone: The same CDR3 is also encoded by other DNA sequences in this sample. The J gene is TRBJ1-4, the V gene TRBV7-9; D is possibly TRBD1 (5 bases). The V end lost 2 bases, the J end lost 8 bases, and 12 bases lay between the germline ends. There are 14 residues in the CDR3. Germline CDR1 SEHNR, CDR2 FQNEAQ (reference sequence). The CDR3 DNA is TGTGCCAGCAGCTTAAGGCAGGGAGACGAAAAACTGTTTTTT. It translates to CASSLRQGDEKLFF.

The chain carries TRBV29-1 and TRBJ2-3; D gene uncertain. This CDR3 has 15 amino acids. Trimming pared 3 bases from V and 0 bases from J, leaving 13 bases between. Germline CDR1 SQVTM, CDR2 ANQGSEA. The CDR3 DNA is TGCAGCGTTGATGGGCCTCCTTATAGCACAGATACGCAGTATTTT. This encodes CSVDGPPYSTDTQYF.

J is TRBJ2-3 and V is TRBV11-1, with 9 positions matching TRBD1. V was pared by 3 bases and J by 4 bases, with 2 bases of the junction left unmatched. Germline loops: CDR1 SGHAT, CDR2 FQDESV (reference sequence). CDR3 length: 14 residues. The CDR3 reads CASSLDRGADTQYF. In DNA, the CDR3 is TGTGCCAGCAGCTTGGACAGGGGAGCAGATACGCAGTATTTT.

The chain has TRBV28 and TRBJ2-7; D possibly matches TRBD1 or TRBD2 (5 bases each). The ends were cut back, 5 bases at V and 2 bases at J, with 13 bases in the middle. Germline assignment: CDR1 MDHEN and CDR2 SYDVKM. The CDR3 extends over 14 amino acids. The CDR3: CASSILGDTYEQYF. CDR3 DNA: TGTGCCAGCAGTATTCTGGGGGATACCTACGAGCAGTACTTC.

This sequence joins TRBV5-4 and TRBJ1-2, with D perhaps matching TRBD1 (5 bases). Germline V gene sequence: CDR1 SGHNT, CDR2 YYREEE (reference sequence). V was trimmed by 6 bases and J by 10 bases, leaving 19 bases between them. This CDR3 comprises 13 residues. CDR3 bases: TGTGCCAGCACCCCATTCAGTGACAGCCACTACACCTTC. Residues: CASTPFSDSHYTF.

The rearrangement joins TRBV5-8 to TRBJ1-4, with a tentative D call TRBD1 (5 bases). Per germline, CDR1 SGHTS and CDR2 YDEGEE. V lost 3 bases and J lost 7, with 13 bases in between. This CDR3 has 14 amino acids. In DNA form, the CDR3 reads TGTGCCAGCAGCTGGGGCCCGGCGGGTGAAAAACTGTTTTTT. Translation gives CASSWGPAGEKLFF.

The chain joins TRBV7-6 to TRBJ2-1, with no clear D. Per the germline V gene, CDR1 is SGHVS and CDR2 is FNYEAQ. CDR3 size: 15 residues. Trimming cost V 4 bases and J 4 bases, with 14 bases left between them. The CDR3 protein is CASSSMDTGYNEQFF. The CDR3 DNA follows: TGTGCCAGCAGCTCAATGGATACGGGTTACAATGAGCAGTTCTTC.

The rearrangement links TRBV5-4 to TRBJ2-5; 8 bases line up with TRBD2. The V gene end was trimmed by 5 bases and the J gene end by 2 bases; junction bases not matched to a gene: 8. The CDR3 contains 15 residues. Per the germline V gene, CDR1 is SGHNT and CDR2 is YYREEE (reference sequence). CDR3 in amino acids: CASSPIAGRQETQYF. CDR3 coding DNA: TGTGCCAGCAGTCCTATAGCGGGGAGACAAGAGACCCAGTACTTC.

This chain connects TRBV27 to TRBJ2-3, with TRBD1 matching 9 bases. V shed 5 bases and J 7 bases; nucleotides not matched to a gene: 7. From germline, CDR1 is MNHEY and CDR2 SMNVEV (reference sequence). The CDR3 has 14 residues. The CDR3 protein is CASSGGTGTNTQYF. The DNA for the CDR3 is TGTGCCAGCAGTGGGGGGACAGGGACAAATACGCAGTATTTT.

The CDR3 is CASSDHNYEQYF. Written as DNA, the CDR3 is TGTGCCAGCAGTGACCATAACTACGAGCAGTACTTC. The chain carries TRBV28 and TRBJ2-7; no reliable D call. Germline loops: CDR1 MDHEN, CDR2 SYDVKM. The CDR3 length is 12 residues. With 5 bases removed from V and 3 bases from J, the gap between germline ends came to 8 bases. Looking up the rest from reference TRBV28 and TRBJ2-7 gives the full variable domain: DVKVTQSSRYLVKRTGEKVFLECVQDMDHENMFWYRQDPGLGLRLIYFSYDVKMKEKGDIPEGYSVSREKKERFSLILESASTNQTSMYLCASSDHNYEQYFGPGTRLTVT.

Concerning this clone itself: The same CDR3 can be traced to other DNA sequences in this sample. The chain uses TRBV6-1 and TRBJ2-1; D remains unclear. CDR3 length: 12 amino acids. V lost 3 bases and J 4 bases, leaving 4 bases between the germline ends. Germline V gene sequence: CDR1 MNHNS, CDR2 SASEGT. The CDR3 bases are TGTGCCAGCAGTGACAGATACAATGAGCAGTTCTTC. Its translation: CASSDRYNEQFF.

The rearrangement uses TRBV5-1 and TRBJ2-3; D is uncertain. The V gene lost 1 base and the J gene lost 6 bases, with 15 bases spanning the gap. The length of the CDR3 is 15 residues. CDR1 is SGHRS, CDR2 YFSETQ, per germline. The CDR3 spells CASSLQAPLGDTQYF. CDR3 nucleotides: TGCGCCAGCAGCTTGCAGGCACCCTTGGGGGATACGCAGTATTTT.

The CDR3 loop reads CASSGGDPTSYEQYF. The CDR3 nucleotides read TGTGCCAGCAGTGGAGGGGACCCGACCTCCTACGAGCAGTACTTC. The gene calls are TRBV6-1 and TRBJ2-7; D is perhaps TRBD1 or TRBD2 (5 bases each). Germline V lookup: CDR1 MNHNS, CDR2 SASEGT. Trimming removed 4 bases from V and 0 bases from J, with 13 bases in between. The CDR3 sequence is 15 residues long.

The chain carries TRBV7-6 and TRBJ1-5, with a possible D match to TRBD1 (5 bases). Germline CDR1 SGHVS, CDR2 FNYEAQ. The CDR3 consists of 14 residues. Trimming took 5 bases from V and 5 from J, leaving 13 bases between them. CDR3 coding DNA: TGTGCCAGCAGCCCCTGGCAGACAGATCAGCCCCAGCATTTT. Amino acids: CASSPWQTDQPQHF.

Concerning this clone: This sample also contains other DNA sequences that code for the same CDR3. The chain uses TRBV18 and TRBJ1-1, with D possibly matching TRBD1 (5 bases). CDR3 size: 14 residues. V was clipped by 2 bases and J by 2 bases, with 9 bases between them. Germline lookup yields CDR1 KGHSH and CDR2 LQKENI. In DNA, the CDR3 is TGTGCCAGCTCACCAGCCGGGGGTAACACTGAAGCTTTCTTT. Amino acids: CASSPAGGNTEAFF.

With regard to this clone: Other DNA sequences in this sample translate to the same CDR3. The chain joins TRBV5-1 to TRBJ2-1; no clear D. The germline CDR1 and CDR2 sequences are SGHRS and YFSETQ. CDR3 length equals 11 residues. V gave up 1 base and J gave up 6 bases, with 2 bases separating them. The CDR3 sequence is CASSLLNEQFF. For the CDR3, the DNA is TGCGCCAGCAGCTTGCTCAATGAGCAGTTCTTC. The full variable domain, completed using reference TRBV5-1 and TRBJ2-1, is KAGVTQTPRYLIKTRGQQVTLSCSPISGHRSVSWYQQTPGQGLQFLFEYFSETQRNKGNFPGRFSGRQFSNSRSEMNVSTLELGDSALYLCASSLLNEQFFGPGTRLTVL.

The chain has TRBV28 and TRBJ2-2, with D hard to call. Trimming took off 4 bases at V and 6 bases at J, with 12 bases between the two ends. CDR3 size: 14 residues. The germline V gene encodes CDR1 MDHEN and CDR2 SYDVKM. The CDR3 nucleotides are TGTGCCAGCAGTTCGGGTGGCATTTCCGGGGAGCTGTTTTTT. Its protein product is CASSSGGISGELFF.

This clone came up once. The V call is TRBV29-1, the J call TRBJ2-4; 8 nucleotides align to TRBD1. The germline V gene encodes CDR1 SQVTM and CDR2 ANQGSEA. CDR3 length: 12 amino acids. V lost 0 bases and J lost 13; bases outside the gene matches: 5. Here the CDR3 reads CSVEDKPGGQYF. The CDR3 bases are TGCAGCGTTGAAGATAAACCAGGGGGCCAGTACTTC.

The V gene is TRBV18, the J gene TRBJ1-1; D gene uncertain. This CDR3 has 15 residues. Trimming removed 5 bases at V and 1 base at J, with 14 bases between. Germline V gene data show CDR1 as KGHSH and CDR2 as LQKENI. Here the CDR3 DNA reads TGTGCCAGCTCAACGGGCCCTCTCCCGAACACTGAAGCTTTCTTT. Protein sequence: CASSTGPLPNTEAFF.

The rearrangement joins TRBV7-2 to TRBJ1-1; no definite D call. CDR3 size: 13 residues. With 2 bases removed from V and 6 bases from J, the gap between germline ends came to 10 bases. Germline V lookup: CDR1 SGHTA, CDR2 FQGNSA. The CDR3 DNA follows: TGTGCCAGCAGCTTATCCCACGGCGCTGAAGCTTTCTTT. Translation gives CASSLSHGAEAFF. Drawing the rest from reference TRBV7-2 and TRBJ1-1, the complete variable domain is GAGVSQSPSNKVTEKGKDVELRCDPISGHTALYWYRQSLGQGLEFLIYFQGNSAPDKSGLPSDRFSAERTGGSVSTLTIQRTQQEDSAVYLCASSLSHGAEAFFGQGTRLTVV.

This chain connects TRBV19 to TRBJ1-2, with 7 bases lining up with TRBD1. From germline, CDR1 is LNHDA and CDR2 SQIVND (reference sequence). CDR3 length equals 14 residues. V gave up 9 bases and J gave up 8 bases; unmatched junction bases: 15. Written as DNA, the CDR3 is TGTGCCAGCGGGGACAGTACGGGCAGGAGGGGCTACACCTTC. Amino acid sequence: CASGDSTGRRGYTF.

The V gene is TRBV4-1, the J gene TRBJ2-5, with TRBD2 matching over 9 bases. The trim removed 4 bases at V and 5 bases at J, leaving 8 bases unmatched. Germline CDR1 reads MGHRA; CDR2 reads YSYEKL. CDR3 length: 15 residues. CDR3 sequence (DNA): TGCGCCAGCAGCCGCGTAGCGGGAGTTCGTGAGACCCAGTACTTC. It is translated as CASSRVAGVRETQYF.

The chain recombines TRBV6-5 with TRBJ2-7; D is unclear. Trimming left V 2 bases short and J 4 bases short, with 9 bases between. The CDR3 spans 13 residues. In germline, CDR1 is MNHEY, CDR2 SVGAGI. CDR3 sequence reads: CASSYESEYEQYF. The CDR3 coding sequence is TGTGCCAGCAGTTACGAGTCAGAATACGAGCAGTACTTC.

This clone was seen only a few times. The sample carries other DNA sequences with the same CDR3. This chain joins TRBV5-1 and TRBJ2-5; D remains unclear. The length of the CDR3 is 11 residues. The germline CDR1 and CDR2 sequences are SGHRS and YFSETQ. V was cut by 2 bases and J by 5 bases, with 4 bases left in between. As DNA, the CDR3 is TGCGCCAGCAGCTTAGAGGAGACCCAGTACTTC. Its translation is CASSLEETQYF.

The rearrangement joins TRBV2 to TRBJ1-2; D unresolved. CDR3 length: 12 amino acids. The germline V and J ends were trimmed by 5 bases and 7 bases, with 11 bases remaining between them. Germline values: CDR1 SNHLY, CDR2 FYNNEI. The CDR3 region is CASSSLPSGYTF. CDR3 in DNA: TGTGCCAGCAGTTCCCTCCCTTCTGGCTACACCTTC.

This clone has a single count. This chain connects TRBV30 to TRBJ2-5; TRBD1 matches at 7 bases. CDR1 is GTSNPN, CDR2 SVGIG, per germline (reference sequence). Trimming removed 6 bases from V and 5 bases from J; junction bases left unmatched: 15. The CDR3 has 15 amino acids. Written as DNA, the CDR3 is TGTGCCTGCCAGAGCCCCGACAGGGCTGGGGAGACCCAGTACTTC. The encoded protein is CACQSPDRAGETQYF.